A single sample is the source of the 6 T cell receptor beta chains below, sequenced in a study of blood T cell repertoires in COVID-19. Sequencing used immunoSEQ multiplex PCR; TCRdb keeps in-frame clones, though not all of them. The repertoire has about 290,000 clones, about nine tenths of them found once; the top ten carry about 0.94%. Material for sequencing was peripheral blood. The receptor source for this set is a woman in her 40s who had recovered from COVID-19.

V gene TRBV20-1 combines with J gene TRBJ2-5, with TRBD2 matching over 14 bases. The CDR3 has 15 residues. V gave up 3 bases and J gave up 4 bases; unmatched junction bases: 4. Looked up from germline, CDR1 is DFQATT and CDR2 is SNEGSKA (reference sequence). CDR3 nucleotide sequence: TGCAGTGCTAGTTCGACTAGCGGGAGGGGAGAGACCCAGTACTTC. Translated: CSASSTSGRGETQYF.

The chain joins TRBV7-2 to TRBJ2-1; the match to TRBD2 covers 11 bases. The CDR3 has 14 amino acids. V was pared by 6 bases and J by 9 bases, with 7 bases of the junction left unmatched. Per the germline V gene, CDR1 is SGHTA and CDR2 is FQGNSA. Here the CDR3 DNA reads TGTGCCAGCAGTATAGCGGGAGGGGGTGGTGAGCAGTTCTTC. This translates into CASSIAGGGGEQFF.

The chain links TRBV5-1 to TRBJ2-3; TRBD2 matches at 9 bases. Germline lookup yields CDR1 SGHRS and CDR2 YFSETQ. This CDR3 has 19 residues. Trimming at V came to 3 bases and at J to 1 base, leaving 15 bases not matched to a gene. The CDR3 region has the DNA TGCGCCAGCAGCTGGAGGCTGCGGGAGGGGGCCAGGGGCACAGATACGCAGTATTTT. Protein sequence: CASSWRLREGARGTDTQYF. The whole variable domain, filled in from reference TRBV5-1 and TRBJ2-3, reads KAGVTQTPRYLIKTRGQQVTLSCSPISGHRSVSWYQQTPGQGLQFLFEYFSETQRNKGNFPGRFSGRQFSNSRSEMNVSTLELGDSALYLCASSWRLREGARGTDTQYFGPGTRLTVL.

This clone has only a few counts. V is TRBV29-1 and J is TRBJ2-1; D possibly corresponds to TRBD1 (6 bases). Trimming stripped 1 base from V and 6 bases from J, with 7 bases between. Germline CDR1 SQVTM, CDR2 ANQGSEA. CDR3 length equals 12 residues. Written as DNA, the CDR3 is TGCAGCGTTGAAGGCAGGGGCAATGAGCAGTTCTTC. It is translated as CSVEGRGNEQFF.

The genes are TRBV28 and TRBJ1-3; weak D call: TRBD1 (5 bases). The CDR3 is made up of 16 amino acids. The V gene lost 2 bases and the J gene lost 1 base, with 12 bases spanning the gap. Per germline, CDR1 MDHEN and CDR2 SYDVKM. CDR3 region: CASSLGAGLSGNTIYF. Written as DNA, the CDR3 is TGTGCCAGCAGTTTAGGGGCAGGACTATCTGGAAACACCATATATTTT.

The chain employs TRBV5-4 and TRBJ2-5; D gene unclear. The CDR3 loop spans 16 amino acids. V was shortened by 0 bases and J by 1 base, with 13 bases between the two germline ends. Germline loops: CDR1 SGHNT, CDR2 YYREEE (reference sequence). As DNA, the CDR3 is TGTGCCAGCAGCTTGGATTCACACCCGTCCCAAGAGACCCAGTACTTC. The encoded protein is CASSLDSHPSQETQYF. The full variable domain, rest sourced from reference TRBV5-4 and TRBJ2-5, is ETGVTQSPTHLIKTRGQQVTLRCSSQSGHNTVSWYQQALGQGPQFIFQYYREEENGRGNFPPRFSGLQFPNYSSELNVNALELDDSALYLCASSLDSHPSQETQYFGPGTRLLVL.